This TCR beta chain was identified during a study of T cells in Graves' hyperthyroidism and ophthalmopathy. The CDR3 sequence is 15 residues long. The germline V and J ends were trimmed by 4 bases and 7 bases, with 16 bases remaining between them. CDR1 and CDR2 (germline): LGHDT, YNNKEL (reference sequence). RNA transcripts provided the source from which TCR beta CDR3 regions were amplified. The primer set for the first-round RT-PCR of the TCR CDR3 was HTBI. One entry per CDR3 protein results from TCRdb running MiXCR on the multiplex PCR reads. In the table there are over 550,000 distinct CDR3 sequences, about a sixth of which are singletons. Based on clinical symptoms, serum thyroxine and TRAb, thyroid ultrasound and orbital computed tomography, diagnoses were reached.

The receptor was derived from a woman aged 18-35 years with Graves' hyperthyroidism. This chain joins TRBV3-1 and TRBJ1-4; no clear D gene. Sequenced input: blood. The CDR3 nucleotides read TGTGCCAGCAGCCCCCGCGCAGAAAATACTGAAAAACTGTTTTTT. It codes for CASSPRAENTEKLFF.